This T cell receptor (beta chain) was sequenced during a study of blood T cells in healthy people across ages. This clonotype was counted ten times or more. Its antigen is as yet unknown. The CDR3 is made up of 16 amino acids. V lost 4 bases and J lost 9; bases outside the gene matches: 7. CDR1 SGHRS and CDR2 YFSETQ come from the germline V gene. Every donor provided around 9.5 milliliters of peripheral blood. Findings of the study overall: A conclusive naive versus antigen-experienced comparison was prevented by the unsorted PBMCs.

Next came a second PCR, run for about 6 to 12 cycles, which used a sample-barcoded 5' primer along with a J-beta primer mix. All cDNA molecules were each tagged by a template-switch adaptor with 12 random nucleotides. No fewer than 3 million CDR3-containing paired-end reads came from each sample. Each CDR3 protein gets one entry after TCRdb re-called the 5' RACE reads with MiXCR. The sample lists approximately 800,000 distinct CDR3 sequences; about half were seen once. This receptor was identified in an older man in good health. The chain couples TRBV5-1 to TRBJ2-2; 15 nucleotides match TRBD2. Sequenced: blood. DNA of the CDR3: TGCGCCAGCAGCGTTGGACTAGCGGGAGGGCACAGGGAGCTGTTTTTT. Protein sequence: CASSVGLAGGHRELFF.